These T cell receptor beta chains were read from a single sample in a study of breast tumors, draining lymph nodes, adjacent tissues. MiXCR, applied by TCRdb to the multiplex PCR reads, yields one record per CDR3 protein. Of some 120,000 distinct CDR3 sequences detected, roughly 20% appear once; the ten largest clones hold about 2.2%. What was sequenced was axillary lymph node tissue. These receptors were collected from a female donor with breast cancer. Some clones in this sample may be carry-over from other donors' samples. Both conserved end residues are part of each CDR3. Expanded clones get a size class; other rows say once, few or many, or leave the size out.

TRBV7-8	TRBJ1-6	many	CASSLVSTGNSPLHF
TRBV7-9	TRBJ2-3	many	CASSLVSGVTDTQYF
TRBV25-1	TRBJ2-1	many	CASSPLAGGSYNEQFF
TRBV10-2	TRBJ2-4	few	CASSPGTKNIQYF
TRBV28	TRBJ2-7	many	CASSSSDRGYEQYF
TRBV3-1	TRBJ2-1	few	CASSPPGQGRNEQFF
TRBV7-2	TRBJ2-2	NA	CASSFEAGDQELFF
TRBV20-1	TRBJ1-6	many	CSARKTDSSYNSPLHF
TRBV7-9	TRBJ1-2	many	CASSYRSNYGYTF
TRBV11-2	TRBJ2-5	NA	CASSLARETRYF
TRBV12-3/TRBV12-4	TRBJ2-1	few	CASSPGLHNEQFF
TRBV28	TRBJ2-1	NA	CASSTRVEQFF
TRBV5-1	TRBJ2-7	many	CASSLEGAREQYF
TRBV27	TRBJ2-1	many	CASSPRGLANYNEQFF
TRBV28	TRBJ2-1	NA	CASSTDVASSNGQFF
TRBV18	TRBJ1-2	few	CASSPTTGRASYGYTF
TRBV20-1	TRBJ2-7	NA	CSAPPIAASSYEQYF
TRBV10-3	TRBJ2-2	many	CAISLSGGRGNTGELFF
TRBV29-1	TRBJ2-3	many	CSVPSGSGFTDTQYF
TRBV30	TRBJ2-1	many	CAWTPGGVQQFF
TRBV5-4	TRBJ2-1	NA	CASSTQGANEQFF
TRBV30	TRBJ2-7	many	CAWSEAAPNEQYF
TRBV29-1	TRBJ2-3	many	CSGGGLAGEADTQYF
TRBV12-3/TRBV12-4	TRBJ2-1	many	CASSPTLAGGPRNEQFF
TRBV28	TRBJ2-1	NA	CAGSTLQGEGRSYNEQFF
TRBV19	TRBJ2-5	many	CASSLGTGPRETQYF
TRBV5-1	TRBJ2-2	few	CASSSGGPTGELFF
TRBV2	TRBJ2-2	many	CASRLAGGLPGELFF
TRBV7-8	TRBJ2-1	many	CASSSSSGRAHEQFF
TRBV5-4	TRBJ2-6	NA	CASSLGANVLTF
TRBV4-2	TRBJ2-5	many	CASSQDLTSGPQETQYF
TRBV9	TRBJ2-3	many	CASSVTSPDTQYF
TRBV7-8	TRBJ1-5	many	CASSLEAGGLGQPQHF
TRBV7-8	TRBJ2-7	many	CASSLRREGEQYF
TRBV20-1	TRBJ1-3	many	CSAREISGNTIYF
TRBV13	TRBJ2-5	NA	CASSPGGRGLIAGVETQYF